The 11 T cell receptor beta chains listed next were all sequenced from one sample in a study of PD-L1 blockade in urothelial cancer. Indicated time point: pretreatment peripheral blood. Profiling relied on immunoSEQ multiplex PCR, and the TCRdb table lists in-frame clones only, not all of them. Here the sample spans about 87,000 clones, roughly 84% being singletons. The input for sequencing was PBMCs, taken around atezolizumab (anti-PD-L1) treatment. The receptor set was obtained from a man between 60 and 70 years old with urothelial cancer.

This clone was picked up a small number of times. The chain employs TRBV30 and TRBJ1-1, with D tentatively TRBD1 (5 bases). V shed 1 base and J shed 1 base, with 13 bases lying between them. Germline V CDR1 and CDR2: GTSNPN, SVGIG (reference sequence). This CDR3 is 15 amino acids long. This chain's CDR3 is CAWSGLRTPNTEAFF. The CDR3 nucleotides read TGTGCCTGGAGTGGCTTGAGGACACCGAACACTGAAGCTTTCTTT.

V is TRBV18 and J is TRBJ2-1, with D unclear. V was cut by 3 bases and J by 3 bases, with 6 bases left in between. The CDR3 length is 13 residues. In germline, CDR1 is KGHSH, CDR2 LQKENI. The CDR3 DNA reads TGTGCCAGCTCACCCCAGGACTACAATGAGCAGTTCTTC. Translated, it gives CASSPQDYNEQFF.

The chain links TRBV11-1 to TRBJ2-7, with TRBD1 matching 10 bases. Germline lookup yields CDR1 SGHAT and CDR2 FQDESV (reference sequence). This CDR3 is 13 amino acids long. With 9 bases clipped from V and 7 bases from J, the junction kept 9 bases outside the gene matches. CDR3 amino acids: CARLDRGYREQYF. CDR3 coding DNA: TGTGCCAGGCTGGACAGGGGGTATAGGGAGCAGTACTTC.

The chain carries TRBV29-1 and TRBJ1-1; D not certain. The CDR3 runs to 13 residues. Germline loops: CDR1 SQVTM, CDR2 ANQGSEA. Deletions cut 4 bases from V and 4 bases from J, with 13 bases between. The CDR3 region is CSVVTGFGTEAFF. CDR3 DNA sequence: TGCAGCGTTGTGACCGGGTTCGGCACTGAAGCTTTCTTT.

The rearrangement links TRBV6-6 to TRBJ2-7; 11 bases fit TRBD2. The CDR3 is 13 amino acids. Germline V lookup: CDR1 MNHNY, CDR2 SVGAGI (reference sequence). V trimming: 6 bases; J trimming: 4 bases; junction bases outside the gene matches: 2. CDR3 loop: CASSLAGGYEQYF. DNA of the CDR3: TGTGCCAGCAGCCTAGCGGGAGGATACGAGCAGTACTTC.

The chain employs TRBV13 and TRBJ2-7; TRBD2 aligns across 10 bases. The germline V gene has CDR1 PRHDT and CDR2 FYEKMQ (reference sequence). Trimming took 7 bases from V and 4 from J; bases not matched to a gene: 16. There are 17 residues in the CDR3. Written as DNA, the CDR3 is TGTGCCAGCAACCGCGGGGGGGCTAGCGGGGGCCGGTACGAGCAGTACTTC. Protein: CASNRGGASGGRYEQYF.

The V gene is TRBV5-1, the J gene TRBJ1-3; no firm D call. The V end lost 2 bases, the J end lost 8 bases, and 8 bases lay between the germline ends. Germline CDR1 SGHRS, CDR2 YFSETQ. The CDR3 is 12 amino acids. The CDR3 region has the DNA TGCGCCAGCAGCTTCCCGGCGGACACCATATATTTT. Amino acid sequence: CASSFPADTIYF.

This clone was seen just once. The J gene is TRBJ2-5, the V gene TRBV29-1; D remains unclear. The V end was cut by 4 bases, the J end by 0 bases, with 9 bases between. The CDR3 is 13 residues long. CDR1 and CDR2 from the germline V gene are SQVTM and ANQGSEA. The CDR3 DNA reads as TGCAGCGTTGGGCCACAGTACCAAGAGACCCAGTACTTC. It specifies CSVGPQYQETQYF.

The V and J genes are TRBV5-1 and TRBJ2-5; a possible D gene is TRBD1 (6 bases). The CDR3 extends over 14 amino acids. Germline CDR1 SGHRS, CDR2 YFSETQ. The V end was cut by 4 bases, the J end by 5 bases, with 15 bases between. The CDR3 loop reads CASSPAQGTETQYF. The CDR3 nucleotides read TGCGCCAGCAGCCCGGCACAGGGAACGGAGACCCAGTACTTC.

The rearrangement joins TRBV6-1 to TRBJ2-7, with 9 bases aligning to TRBD2. The CDR3 extends over 14 amino acids. Germline values: CDR1 MNHNS, CDR2 SASEGT. V lost 8 bases and J lost 4; bases outside the gene matches: 9. CDR3 sequence reads: CASLDSGRLYEQYF. CDR3 coding DNA: TGTGCCAGCTTAGACAGCGGGAGGCTGTACGAGCAGTACTTC.

This chain links TRBV6-5 with TRBJ1-1; D is perhaps TRBD1 (5 bases). The V gene's germline CDR1 is MNHEY and CDR2 SVGAGI. Trimming removed 4 bases at V and 1 base at J, with 10 bases between. The CDR3 sequence is 14 residues long. In DNA, the CDR3 is TGTGCCAGCAGTTTCGACAGAAAGAACACTGAAGCTTTCTTT. It specifies CASSFDRKNTEAFF.